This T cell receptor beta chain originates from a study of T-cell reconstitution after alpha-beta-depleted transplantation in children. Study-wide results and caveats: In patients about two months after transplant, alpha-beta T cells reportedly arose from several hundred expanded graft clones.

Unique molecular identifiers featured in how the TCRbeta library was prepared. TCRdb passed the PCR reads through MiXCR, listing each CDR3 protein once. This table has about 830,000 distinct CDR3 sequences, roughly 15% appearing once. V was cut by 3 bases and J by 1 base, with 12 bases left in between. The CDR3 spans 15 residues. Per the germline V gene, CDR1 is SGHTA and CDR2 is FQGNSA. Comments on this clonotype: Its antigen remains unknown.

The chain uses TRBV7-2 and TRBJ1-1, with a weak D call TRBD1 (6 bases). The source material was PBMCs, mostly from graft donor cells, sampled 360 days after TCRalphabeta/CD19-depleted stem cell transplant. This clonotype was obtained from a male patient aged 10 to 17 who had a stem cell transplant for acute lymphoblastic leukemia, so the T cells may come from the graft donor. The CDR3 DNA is TGTGCCAGCAGCTTGTCCGGGACACAGAACACTGAAGCTTTCTTT. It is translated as CASSLSGTQNTEAFF.